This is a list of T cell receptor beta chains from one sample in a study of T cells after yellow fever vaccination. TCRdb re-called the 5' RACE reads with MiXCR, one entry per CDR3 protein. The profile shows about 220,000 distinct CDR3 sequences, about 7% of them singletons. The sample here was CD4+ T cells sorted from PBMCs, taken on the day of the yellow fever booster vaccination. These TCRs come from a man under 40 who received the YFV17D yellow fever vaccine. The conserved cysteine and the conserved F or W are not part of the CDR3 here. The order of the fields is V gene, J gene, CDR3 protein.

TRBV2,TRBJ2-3,ASSPRAGGGDTQY
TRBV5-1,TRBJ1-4,ASSLVTASNEKLF
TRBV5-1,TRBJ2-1,ASSLPSGTSYNEQF
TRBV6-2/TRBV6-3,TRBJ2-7,ASSYLFSDSYEQY
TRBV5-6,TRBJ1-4,ASSSTGGDEKLF
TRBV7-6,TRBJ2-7,ASSLSPEYYEQY
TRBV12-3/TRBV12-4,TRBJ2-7,ASSLGTGQQY
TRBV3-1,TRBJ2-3,ASSQDLGINTNTQY
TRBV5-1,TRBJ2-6,ASSSQGSGANVLT
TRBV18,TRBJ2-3,ASSPGHLSTDTQY
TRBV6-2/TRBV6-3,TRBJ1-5,ASSLNRANQPQH
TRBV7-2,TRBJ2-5,ASSLYLETQY
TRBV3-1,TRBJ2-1,ASSQGVSMGASDEQF
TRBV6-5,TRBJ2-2,ASSRRGGEIGWSGELF
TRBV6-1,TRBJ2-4,ASRTRAGGSKNIQY
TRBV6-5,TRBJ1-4,ASRAVGTNEKLF
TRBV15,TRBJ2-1,ATSRDRTGVGEQF
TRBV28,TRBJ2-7,ASSQATSGGEQY
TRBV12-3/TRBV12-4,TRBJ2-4,ASSSTGLEQY
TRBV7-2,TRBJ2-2,ASSYRVSTVGELF
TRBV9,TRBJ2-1,ASSRIVSSYNEQF
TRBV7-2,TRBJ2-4,ASSSLEKKNIQY
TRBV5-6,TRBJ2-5,ASSWDRGTETQY
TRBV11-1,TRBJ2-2,ASSLAGGGELF
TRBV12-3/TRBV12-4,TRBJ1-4,ASRFQGGVGEKLF
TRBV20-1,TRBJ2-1,SARPAGFEQF
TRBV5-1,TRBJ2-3,ASSLAQLVTDTQY
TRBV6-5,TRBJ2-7,ASRIGDAGIGEQY
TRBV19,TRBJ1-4,ASSIRPRGPQKGEKLF
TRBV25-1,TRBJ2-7,ASSDSGVSSYEQY
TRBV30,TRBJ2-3,ACNRGRGLAGGTHPTDTQY
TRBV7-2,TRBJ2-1,ASSSGTAVREQF
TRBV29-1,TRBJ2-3,SVVESTDTQY
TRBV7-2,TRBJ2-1,ASSLVVIGNEQF
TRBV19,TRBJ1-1,ASNSAGMDTEAF
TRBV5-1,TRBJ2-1,ASRGGHNEQF
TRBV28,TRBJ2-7,ASSQGVVYEQY
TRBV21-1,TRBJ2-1,ASSRGDYEYNEQF